The 20 T cell receptor beta chains reported below all come from one sample, sequenced in a study of shared clonotypes between healthy human individuals. Data came from immunoSEQ multiplex PCR; TCRdb stores just in-frame clones and leaves some out. The repertoire holds some 2.4 million clones, with approximately 93% as singletons. The sample was naive CD4+ T cells from PBMCs. Regarding subset: CD45RA+ positively selected. The receptor set was obtained from a young man in good health. Some clones in this sample may be carry-over from other donors' samples.

This clone is a singleton in its sample. This rearrangement joins TRBV10-2 to TRBJ1-2, with D uncertain. V lost 8 bases and J 5 bases, leaving 12 bases between the germline ends. This CDR3 is built from 12 residues. Germline assignment: CDR1 WSHSY and CDR2 SAAADI. Written as DNA, the CDR3 is TGCGCCAGCGGGTTAGAAGGATATGGCTACACCTTC. It translates to CASGLEGYGYTF.

This clone appeared a single time. The V gene is TRBV7-9, the J gene TRBJ2-2; D unresolved. Trimming took off 3 bases at V and 7 bases at J, with 0 bases between the two ends. Germline CDR1 reads SEHNR; CDR2 reads FQNEAQ (reference sequence). This CDR3 has 10 amino acids. The CDR3 is CASSFGELFF. The CDR3, as DNA: TGTGCCAGCAGCTTCGGGGAGCTGTTTTTT.

This clone was observed once. As DNA, the CDR3 is TGTGCCAGCAGGACGGGCAGGGGGCCTCAGCCCCAGCATTTT. Amino acids: CASRTGRGPQPQHF. The chain carries TRBV2 and TRBJ1-5; 8 bases fit TRBD1. The J segment lost 6 bases and the V segment lost 6 bases, leaving 7 bases of the junction unmatched. Germline lookup yields CDR1 SNHLY and CDR2 FYNNEI. This CDR3 region has 14 residues.

This clone has a single count. The J gene is TRBJ2-5, the V gene TRBV7-9; 8 nucleotides agree with TRBD2. J was trimmed by 5 bases and V by 7 bases; bases with no gene match: 12. Germline-derived CDR1 and CDR2 are SEHNR and FQNEAQ (reference sequence). The CDR3 is 15 residues long. The CDR3 DNA follows: TGTGCCAGCACTGAACTAGCGGTCGGGGGGGAGACCCAGTACTTC. Amino acid sequence: CASTELAVGGETQYF.

V and J are TRBV25-1 and TRBJ2-3, with 8 positions matching TRBD1. The length of the CDR3 is 15 residues. V was pared by 6 bases and J by 0 bases, with 5 bases of the junction left unmatched. Germline V gene lookup returns CDR1 MGHDK and CDR2 SYGVNS. This chain's CDR3 is CASSPGQGSTDTQYF. The CDR3 nucleotides are TGTGCCAGCAGCCCAGGACAGGGAAGCACAGATACGCAGTATTTT.

This sequence joins TRBV7-9 and TRBJ1-3; no clear D. This CDR3 spans 14 amino acids. V gave up 5 bases and J gave up 0 bases, with 8 bases separating them. Germline V gives CDR1 SEHNR, CDR2 FQNEAQ (reference sequence). In nucleotides, the CDR3 is TGTGCCAGCAGCCCCCAGCCCTCTGGAAACACCATATATTTT. It specifies CASSPQPSGNTIYF. Filled out from reference TRBV7-9 and TRBJ1-3, the complete variable domain reads DTGVSQNPRHKITKRGQNVTFRCDPISEHNRLYWYRQTLGQGPEFLTYFQNEAQLEKSRLLSDRFSAERPKGSFSTLEIQRTEQGDSAMYLCASSPQPSGNTIYFGEGSWLTVV.

This clone was detected once. The genes are TRBV28 and TRBJ1-5, with 7 bases lining up with TRBD1. CDR1 MDHEN and CDR2 SYDVKM come from the germline V gene. This CDR3 has 17 residues. J gave up 0 bases and V 6 bases, and 11 bases lay outside the gene matches. This chain's CDR3 is CASRTDRRYYSNQPQHF. The CDR3 bases are TGTGCCAGCAGAACGGACAGGCGTTATTATAGCAATCAGCCCCAGCATTTT.

The CDR3 DNA is TGTGCCACGAAACCGGGACTCGGGGACTCCGAGCAGTACTTC. Protein: CATKPGLGDSEQYF. The chain employs TRBV28 and TRBJ2-7; D is perhaps TRBD2 (6 bases). Looked up from germline, CDR1 is MDHEN and CDR2 is SYDVKM. The CDR3 consists of 14 residues. Trimming took off 10 bases at V and 6 bases at J, with 22 bases between the two ends.

The chain couples TRBV7-3 to TRBJ2-3; 7 bases line up with TRBD2. From germline, CDR1 is SGHTA and CDR2 FQGTGA. The J segment lost 0 bases and the V segment lost 5 bases, leaving 14 bases of the junction unmatched. This CDR3 is 18 amino acids long. The CDR3 here is CASSPSRVLLASTDTQYF. The DNA of the CDR3 is TGTGCCAGCAGCCCCTCCCGGGTCCTACTAGCGAGCACAGATACGCAGTATTTT.

The V and J genes are TRBV9 and TRBJ2-3; 10 bases agree with TRBD2. The CDR3 spans 16 residues. Germline loops: CDR1 SGDLS, CDR2 YYNGEE. The V gene end was trimmed by 4 bases and the J gene end by 1 base; junction bases not matched to a gene: 6. The CDR3 sequence is CASSPPLAGGTDTQYF. DNA of the CDR3: TGTGCCAGCAGCCCCCCCCTAGCGGGAGGCACAGATACGCAGTATTTT.

The rearrangement joins TRBV7-8 to TRBJ2-7, with D perhaps TRBD2 (6 bases). Germline V CDR1 and CDR2: SGHVS, FQNEAQ. V lost 4 bases to trimming and J lost 3 bases, with 19 bases between them. The CDR3 is made up of 16 amino acids. In DNA, the CDR3 is TGTGCCAGCAGCTCCCGAGAGGCTAGCGACCTCTACGAGCAGTACTTC. Its translation: CASSSREASDLYEQYF.

The V gene is TRBV5-4, the J gene TRBJ2-1; D unclear. V was pared by 0 bases and J by 4 bases, with 8 bases between. From germline, CDR1 is SGHNT and CDR2 YYREEE (reference sequence). The CDR3 has 14 amino acids. The CDR3 coding sequence is TGTGCCAGCAGCTTGGCGCACGTTTACAATGAGCAGTTCTTC. This encodes CASSLAHVYNEQFF.

The chain employs TRBV5-8 and TRBJ1-3; weak D call: TRBD1 (5 bases). Trimming shortened V by 1 base and J by 3 bases, and 8 bases separated the two germline ends. Germline loops: CDR1 SGHTS, CDR2 YDEGEE. This CDR3 contains 14 residues. CDR3 region: CASSLRQIGNTIYF. The CDR3 coding sequence is TGTGCCAGCAGCTTGCGACAGATTGGAAACACCATATATTTT.

The rearrangement joins TRBV18 to TRBJ1-1; no reliable D call. This CDR3 contains 14 residues. The germline CDR1 and CDR2 sequences are KGHSH and LQKENI. Trimming removed 3 bases from V and 4 bases from J, with 12 bases in between. CDR3 nucleotide sequence: TGTGCCAGCTCACCGATCCAGGCGGGCACTGAAGCTTTCTTT. Its translation: CASSPIQAGTEAFF.

With respect to this clone: Other DNA sequences of this sample code for an identical CDR3. The V and J genes are TRBV5-1 and TRBJ1-2; D unclear. V was trimmed by 3 bases and J by 3 bases, leaving 9 bases between them. Germline values: CDR1 SGHRS, CDR2 YFSETQ. The CDR3 has 13 amino acids. CDR3 loop: CASSSGSDYGYTF. CDR3 coding DNA: TGCGCCAGCAGCTCCGGTAGTGACTATGGCTACACCTTC.

V gene TRBV30 combines with J gene TRBJ1-4, with TRBD1 as a possible D gene (5 bases). Trimming took 1 base from V and 8 from J, leaving 11 bases between them. CDR3 length: 13 amino acids. Germline lookup yields CDR1 GTSNPN and CDR2 SVGIG (reference sequence). CDR3 amino acids: CAWSGTGREKLFF. The CDR3 DNA sequence: TGTGCCTGGAGTGGGACGGGGCGGGAAAAACTGTTTTTT.

V gene TRBV19 combines with J gene TRBJ2-1; possibly TRBD1 for D (6 bases). Trimming pared 8 bases from V and 4 bases from J, leaving 15 bases between. The CDR3 length is 14 residues. Germline CDR1 is LNHDA and CDR2 is SQIVND (reference sequence). CDR3 coding DNA: TGTGCCAGTGGTAGGGCAGGGGCGTACAATGAGCAGTTCTTC. Translating gives CASGRAGAYNEQFF.

The CDR3 bases are TGCAGCACCGACAGGGGCTATGGCTACACCTTC. It is translated as CSTDRGYGYTF. The rearrangement uses TRBV29-1 and TRBJ1-2, with 8 bases that match TRBD1. Germline values: CDR1 SQVTM, CDR2 ANQGSEA. This CDR3 is built from 11 residues. Trimming at V came to 8 bases and at J to 4 bases, leaving 3 bases not matched to a gene.

CDR3 loop: CASSVTRRGTEAFF. The CDR3, as DNA: TGTGCCAGCAGCGTAACTAGGAGGGGCACTGAAGCTTTCTTT. The chain combines TRBV9 with TRBJ1-1; possible D gene TRBD1, 5 bases. The CDR3 totals 14 residues. Germline lookup yields CDR1 SGDLS and CDR2 YYNGEE. With 1 base removed from V and 4 bases from J, the gap between germline ends came to 11 bases.

This clone has just one count. The chain's CDR3 is CASSTPLSTGVRKTQYF. The CDR3 DNA sequence: TGTGCCAGCAGTACACCCCTTTCAACAGGGGTCAGAAAGACCCAGTACTTC. The genes are TRBV28 and TRBJ2-5; 7 positions agree with TRBD1. Germline CDR1 is MDHEN and CDR2 is SYDVKM. This CDR3 spans 17 amino acids. The trim removed 5 bases at V and 6 bases at J, leaving 18 bases unmatched.